This T cell receptor beta chain was captured in a study of blood T cell repertoires in COVID-19. Study in general: There were acute and convalescent COVID-19 samples, and they came from the United States, Italy and Spain. The cDNA or gDNA used as material had been derived from T cells, B-cell-depleted T cells, or PBMCs.

Trimming took 1 base from V and 4 from J; bases not matched to a gene: 6. From germline, CDR1 is SGHDN and CDR2 FVKESK. This CDR3 has 15 amino acids. In the source study's methods: Amplifying reference gene primers gave estimates of nucleated cell counts. This table comes from immunoSEQ multiplex PCR, and its TCRdb copy is limited to in-frame clones, with some not included. The V and J calls and clone size are taken from that table; D and trimming were inferred from the DNA. Of 250,000 to 350,000 clones detected, around four fifths appear once; the ten largest clones hold approximately 1.1%. The source material was peripheral blood. This clonotype was obtained from a woman aged 50 to 60 with acute or convalescent COVID-19. The chain employs TRBV14 and TRBJ1-2; 7 bases line up with TRBD1. DNA of the CDR3: TGTGCCAGCAGCCAAGGACAGGGAGGCTTCTATGGCTACACCTTC. It specifies CASSQGQGGFYGYTF. The variable domain in full, with the rest retrieved from reference TRBV14 and TRBJ1-2, is EAGVTQFPSHSVIEKGQTVTLRCDPISGHDNLYWYRRVMGKEIKFLLHFVKESKQDESGMPNNRFLAERTGGTYSTLKVQPAELEDSGVYFCASSQGQGGFYGYTFGSGTRLTVV.